Following are 24 T cell receptor beta chains from one sample sequenced in a study of CD8 T cells in Susac syndrome. An input of 0.5 to 1 ug of RNA was subjected to reverse transcription using random hexamers. Using its own MiXCR run on the immunoSEQ multiplex PCR reads, TCRdb lists one record per CDR3 protein. This table has about 94,000 distinct CDR3 sequences, 85% to 95% appearing once. Material: CD4+ T cells from PBMCs. The source is a human donor with Susac syndrome.

This chain links TRBV4-1 with TRBJ2-2; 8 bases align to TRBD2. Germline CDR1 reads MGHRA; CDR2 reads YSYEKL. The CDR3 is 15 residues long. The V segment lost 1 base and the J segment 7 bases; nucleotides outside the gene matches: 5. CDR3 sequence: CASSQVGGGIGELFF. In DNA form, the CDR3 reads TGCGCCAGCAGCCAAGTCGGGGGGGGTATCGGGGAGCTGTTTTTT.

This clonotype occurred once. The J gene is TRBJ2-5, the V gene TRBV5-6; D unclear. Germline loops: CDR1 SGHDT, CDR2 YYEEEE. Trimming cost V 5 bases and J 4 bases, with 6 bases left between them. This CDR3 comprises 11 residues. The CDR3 DNA sequence: TGTGCCAGCAGTTCTACAGAGACCCAGTACTTC. Translated, it gives CASSSTETQYF.

The V and J genes are TRBV12-3 or TRBV12-4 and TRBJ1-6; 7 nucleotides align to TRBD1. The CDR3 sequence is 15 residues long. The V and J ends lost 4 bases and 8 bases, in that order; junction bases with no gene match: 8. CDR3: CASSSLGTVDSPLHF. Written as DNA, the CDR3 is TGTGCCAGCAGTTCACTCGGGACAGTTGATTCACCCCTCCACTTT.

The chain joins TRBV14 to TRBJ2-3; D ambiguous. Germline CDR1 is SGHDN and CDR2 is FVKESK. The length of the CDR3 is 13 residues. V lost 3 bases and J 2 bases, leaving 6 bases between the germline ends. In nucleotides, the CDR3 is TGTGCCAGCAGCCACCAGTACACAGATACGCAGTATTTT. The encoded protein is CASSHQYTDTQYF.

V and J are TRBV6-5 and TRBJ1-2; D unresolved. Per the germline V gene, CDR1 is MNHEY and CDR2 is SVGAGI. The CDR3 totals 14 residues. V was trimmed by 2 bases and J by 6 bases, leaving 13 bases between them. The CDR3 sequence: CASSYTDLRDGYTF. In nucleotides, the CDR3 is TGTGCCAGCAGTTACACCGACTTGCGGGATGGCTACACCTTC.

The chain combines TRBV12-3 or TRBV12-4 with TRBJ2-7; D is unresolved. The CDR3 covers 17 residues. Trimming removed 5 bases from V and 2 bases from J, with 22 bases in between. The CDR3 loop reads CASSLVRQTLDPYEQYF. DNA for the CDR3: TGTGCCAGCAGTCTTGTACGGCAGACCCTAGATCCCTACGAGCAGTACTTC.

The rearrangement links TRBV5-6 to TRBJ2-7; 9 bases align to TRBD1. Germline V gene data show CDR1 as SGHDT and CDR2 as YYEEEE. The CDR3 totals 15 residues. The V segment lost 4 bases and the J segment 5 bases; nucleotides outside the gene matches: 10. CDR3 loop: CASSTGTGSNHEQYF. CDR3 in DNA: TGTGCCAGCAGCACCGGGACAGGGAGTAACCACGAGCAGTACTTC.

The chain couples TRBV23-1 to TRBJ2-1, with D possibly matching TRBD2 (5 bases). TRBV23-1 carries the ORF label, with uncertain function. V lost 6 bases and J 2 bases, leaving 11 bases between the germline ends. The CDR3 runs to 14 residues. Written as DNA, the CDR3 is TGCGCCAGCAGCCTACCGAGGGCCTACAATGAGCAGTTCTTC. This gives the protein CASSLPRAYNEQFF.

The gene calls are TRBV7-9 and TRBJ2-7, with 7 bases matching TRBD1. J was trimmed by 5 bases and V by 2 bases; bases with no gene match: 9. This CDR3 spans 15 amino acids. Germline V lookup: CDR1 SEHNR, CDR2 FQNEAQ (reference sequence). CDR3 sequence (DNA): TGTGCCAGCAGCTTAAGGGGGCAGGGGAGAGACGAGCAGTACTTC. The encoded protein is CASSLRGQGRDEQYF.

The J gene is TRBJ2-7, the V gene TRBV7-9, with D possibly TRBD1 on 7 matching bases. The CDR3 length is 15 residues. V gave up 6 bases and J gave up 2 bases, with 17 bases separating them. CDR1 is SEHNR, CDR2 FQNEAQ, per germline (reference sequence). The CDR3 sequence: CASSIPGGQPYEQYF. The CDR3 coding sequence is TGTGCCAGCAGTATCCCCGGGGGACAGCCCTACGAGCAGTACTTC.

This chain links TRBV11-2 with TRBJ2-7; the match to TRBD2 covers 10 bases. The CDR3 length is 15 residues. The ends lost 4 bases at V and 3 bases at J; junction bases unmatched: 6. From germline, CDR1 is SGHAT and CDR2 FQNNGV. Here the CDR3 reads CASSSLAGAHYEQYF. The CDR3 DNA sequence: TGTGCCAGCAGCTCTCTAGCGGGGGCCCACTACGAGCAGTACTTC.

This chain joins TRBV30 and TRBJ1-6; 7 bases fit TRBD1. The CDR3 is 11 amino acids. Germline CDR1 GTSNPN, CDR2 SVGIG (reference sequence). V gave up 8 bases and J gave up 8 bases; unmatched junction bases: 3. DNA of the CDR3: TGTGCCGTAGACAGGGATTCACCCCTCCACTTT. Its translation is CAVDRDSPLHF.

V usage is TRBV12-3 or TRBV12-4 and J usage is TRBJ2-3; D is undetermined. CDR3 length equals 15 residues. Trimming stripped 6 bases from V and 2 bases from J, with 15 bases between. The CDR3: CASSSSLAFTDTQYF. For the CDR3, the DNA is TGTGCCAGCAGCTCTTCTCTGGCCTTCACAGATACGCAGTATTTT.

The chain has TRBV29-1 and TRBJ1-4; D perhaps matches TRBD1 (6 bases). V lost 4 bases and J 8 bases, leaving 14 bases between the germline ends. The V gene's germline CDR1 is SQVTM and CDR2 ANQGSEA. The CDR3 totals 13 residues. CDR3 protein: CSVGGTLGEKLFF. As DNA, the CDR3 is TGCAGCGTTGGCGGGACACTGGGAGAAAAACTGTTTTTT.

This sequence joins TRBV6-6 and TRBJ1-4; possibly TRBD1 for D (5 bases). This CDR3 region has 14 residues. Trimming stripped 7 bases from V and 3 bases from J, with 12 bases between. The germline CDR1 and CDR2 sequences are MNHNY and SVGAGI (reference sequence). The CDR3 is CASTLRDANEKLFF. In DNA form, the CDR3 reads TGTGCCAGCACCCTAAGGGACGCTAATGAAAAACTGTTTTTT.

V and J are TRBV7-8 and TRBJ2-5; unclear D gene. Per the germline V gene, CDR1 is SGHVS and CDR2 is FQNEAQ. The CDR3 runs to 13 residues. The V and J ends lost 3 bases and 2 bases respectively, with 7 bases between them. This chain's CDR3 is CASSFQDQETQYF. CDR3 nucleotide sequence: TGTGCCAGCAGCTTCCAGGATCAAGAGACCCAGTACTTC.

V and J are TRBV20-1 and TRBJ1-5; D not certain. The CDR3 contains 12 residues. V lost 2 bases, J lost 2 bases, and 4 bases lay in between. Germline V CDR1 and CDR2: DFQATT, SNEGSKA (reference sequence). The CDR3 DNA reads TGCAGTGCTAGACAGGGCAATCAGCCCCAGCATTTT. Translating gives CSARQGNQPQHF.

This chain uses TRBV6-2 or TRBV6-3 with TRBJ2-7; D may correspond to TRBD1 or TRBD2 (5 bases each). V lost 5 bases and J lost 3, with 17 bases in between. Germline CDR1 and CDR2: MNHEY and SVGEGT. There are 15 residues in the CDR3. The CDR3 reads CASSLPGRMIYEQYF. The DNA for the CDR3 is TGTGCCAGCAGTCTTCCGGGACGGATGATCTACGAGCAGTACTTC.

This rearrangement joins TRBV9 to TRBJ2-7, with 7 positions matching TRBD1. The CDR3 runs to 12 residues. V dropped 3 bases and J dropped 8; count of bases not matched to a gene: 5. CDR1 and CDR2 from the germline V gene are SGDLS and YYNGEE. Here the CDR3 reads CASSAGGSKQYF. CDR3 bases: TGTGCCAGCAGCGCAGGGGGTAGTAAGCAGTACTTC.

The V call is TRBV6-9, the J call TRBJ2-2, with D possibly matching TRBD1 (8 bases). The germline CDR1 and CDR2 sequences are MNHGY and SVAAGI. The CDR3 is 17 residues long. V lost 5 bases to trimming and J lost 6 bases, with 22 bases between them. CDR3 in amino acids: CASSNRGGSGQPGELFF. CDR3 bases: TGTGCCAGCAGTAACAGGGGGGGCTCCGGCCAGCCCGGGGAGCTGTTTTTT.

This rearrangement joins TRBV6-5 to TRBJ1-5, with a possible D match to TRBD1 (6 bases). The germline CDR1 and CDR2 sequences are MNHEY and SVGAGI. The CDR3 is 15 residues long. Trimming removed 6 bases at V and 1 base at J, with 13 bases between. This CDR3 is CASSTDRMSNQPQHF. CDR3 sequence (DNA): TGTGCCAGCAGCACCGACAGGATGAGCAATCAGCCCCAGCATTTT.

The genes are TRBV7-2 and TRBJ2-6; the match to TRBD2 covers 15 bases. Trimming removed 4 bases from V and 2 bases from J; junction bases left unmatched: 0. The V gene's germline CDR1 is SGHTA and CDR2 FQGNSA. The CDR3 has 17 amino acids. DNA of the CDR3: TGTGCCAGCAGCTGGACTAGCGGGGGGGCTGGGGCCAACGTCCTGACTTTC. This gives the protein CASSWTSGGAGANVLTF.

The rearrangement links TRBV5-1 to TRBJ1-1; D uncertain. The CDR3 has 13 amino acids. In germline, CDR1 is SGHRS, CDR2 YFSETQ. Trimming cost V 2 bases and J 3 bases, with 8 bases left between them. The DNA for the CDR3 is TGCGCCAGCAGCTTTAACTCGGACACTGAAGCTTTCTTT. Protein product: CASSFNSDTEAFF.

The chain carries TRBV21-1 and TRBJ1-5. TRBV21-1 is designated a pseudogene. The CDR3 has 15 residues. CDR3 bases: TGTGCCACCCTTGGTCACACGCACGGCAATCAGCCCCAGCATTTT. It encodes CATLGHTHGNQPQHF.